Listed below are T cell receptor beta chains from one sample, sequenced in a study of cytomegalovirus exposure and HLA in healthy donors. The assay was immunoSEQ multiplex PCR, and TCRdb's table has in-frame clones only and misses some. The sample totals around 210,000 clones; its top ten clones hold 1.1%. Sequencing was carried out using PBMCs. The receptors stem from a girl aged 2 to 9 in good health and CMV-seropositive. CDR3s include the opening cysteine and the closing phenylalanine or tryptophan. A D gene is named only where the DNA matches it firmly.

D gene	V gene	J gene	CDR3 protein	CDR3 DNA
.	TRBV2	TRBJ1-2	CASNAGPNYGYTF	TGTGCCAGCAATGCAGGGCCTAACTATGGCTACACCTTC
.	TRBV6-5	TRBJ2-7	CASSYSRQGPSEQYF	TGTGCCAGCAGTTACTCTCGGCAGGGCCCTAGTGAGCAGTACTTC
TRBD1	TRBV19	TRBJ1-2	CASSTGTGDGYTF	TGTGCCAGTAGTACCGGGACAGGGGATGGCTACACCTTC
TRBD1	TRBV7-9	TRBJ2-7	CASSTQGADEQYF	TGTGCCAGCAGCACCCAGGGGGCTGACGAGCAGTACTTC
TRBD2	TRBV2	TRBJ2-1	CASSLPPRLAGGPRNEQFF	TGTGCCAGCAGTCTACCACCCCGACTAGCGGGAGGGCCGCGTAATGAGCAGTTCTTC
.	TRBV18	TRBJ2-2	CASSTLQGTGELFF	TGTGCCAGCTCAACTTTACAGGGCACCGGGGAGCTGTTTTTT
TRBD1	TRBV6-5	TRBJ1-2	CASSYAATGDYGYTF	TGTGCCAGCAGTTACGCGGCAACAGGGGACTATGGCTACACCTTC
TRBD1	TRBV28	TRBJ1-1	CASSPGTGGDSVTEAFF	TGTGCCAGCAGTCCCGGGACAGGGGGCGACTCAGTCACTGAAGCTTTCTTT
TRBD2	TRBV9	TRBJ2-3	CASSVSGTSGRKDTQYF	TGTGCCAGCAGCGTGTCCGGGACTAGCGGGAGAAAAGATACGCAGTATTTT
TRBD1	TRBV13	TRBJ2-7	CASSLGEKMGQGAAYEQYF	TGTGCCAGCAGCTTAGGCGAGAAGATGGGACAGGGGGCAGCCTACGAGCAGTACTTC
TRBD1	TRBV19	TRBJ2-4	CASRKGAGQGGTIQYF	TGTGCCAGCCGTAAGGGGGCCGGACAGGGGGGGACCATTCAGTACTTC
.	TRBV27	TRBJ2-1	CASSFQPFSRGYNEQFF	TGTGCCAGCAGTTTTCAACCTTTTAGTAGAGGGTACAATGAGCAGTTCTTC
TRBD2	TRBV29-1	TRBJ2-7	CSARSGGSSYEQYF	TGCAGTGCCAGAAGCGGGGGAAGCTCCTACGAGCAGTACTTC
TRBD2	TRBV13	TRBJ2-1	CASSTGTSGTYNEQFF	TGTGCCAGCAGCACCGGGACTAGCGGAACATACAATGAGCAGTTCTTC
TRBD1	TRBV28	TRBJ1-2	CASAGGEVYGYTF	TGTGCCAGCGCAGGGGGCGAAGTCTATGGCTACACCTTC
TRBD1	TRBV5-1	TRBJ2-5	CASRRQGGEETQYF	TGCGCCAGCAGACGACAGGGGGGAGAAGAGACCCAGTACTTC
TRBD2	TRBV27	TRBJ2-5	CASRGTSGRRGETQYF	TGTGCCAGCAGGGGGACTAGCGGGAGGAGGGGAGAGACCCAGTACTTC
.	TRBV27	TRBJ1-1	CASSAPGVDTEAFF	TGTGCCAGCAGTGCTCCAGGGGTGGACACTGAAGCTTTCTTT
.	TRBV7-9	TRBJ1-6	CASSFDSVTSPLHF	TGTGCCAGCAGCTTTGACTCAGTGACTTCACCCCTCCACTTT
.	TRBV5-1	TRBJ1-5	CASSPGSGMDQPQHF	TGCGCCAGCAGCCCCGGTTCGGGAATGGATCAGCCCCAGCATTTT
.	TRBV6-1	TRBJ1-2	CASSEAQQGFNTF	TGTGCCAGCAGTGAAGCGCAACAGGGTTTCAACACCTTC
.	TRBV5-1	TRBJ2-4	CASSLAEVGAKNIQYF	TGCGCCAGCAGCTTGGCCGAGGTAGGAGCCAAAAACATTCAGTACTTC
.	TRBV6-5	TRBJ1-2	CASSYSKIRGDYGYTF	TGTGCCAGCAGTTACTCGAAAATACGGGGGGACTATGGCTACACCTTC
.	TRBV6-5	TRBJ2-7	CASYIGVGGEQYF	TGTGCCAGCTACATCGGGGTCGGTGGCGAGCAGTACTTC
TRBD1	TRBV6-5	TRBJ2-1	CASGIQGRGDEQFF	TGTGCCAGCGGGATACAGGGGAGAGGCGATGAGCAGTTCTTC
TRBD2	TRBV10-3	TRBJ2-2	CAITSSGGEGELFF	TGTGCCATCACCTCCTCGGGGGGGGAGGGGGAGCTGTTTTTT
.	TRBV28	TRBJ2-4	CASSFPPGNIQYF	TGTGCCAGCAGTTTTCCCCCCGGGAACATTCAGTACTTC
TRBD2	TRBV9	TRBJ2-3	CASSVGGSSGNTDTQYF	TGTGCCAGCAGCGTCGGGGGTAGTAGCGGGAACACAGATACGCAGTATTTT
.	TRBV10-3	TRBJ2-1	CAISESSGKFGNEQFF	TGTGCCATCAGTGAGTCCTCAGGGAAATTCGGAAATGAGCAGTTCTTC
TRBD1	TRBV28	TRBJ2-7	CASSLLFDRDDEQYF	TGTGCCAGCAGTTTGTTGTTTGACAGGGATGACGAGCAGTACTTC
TRBD2	TRBV7-9	TRBJ2-3	CASSETGGYTQYF	TGTGCCAGCAGCGAAACGGGGGGGTATACGCAGTATTTT
.	TRBV4-1	TRBJ2-2	CASSQVSANTGELFF	TGCGCCAGCAGCCAAGTTAGCGCGAACACCGGGGAGCTGTTTTTT
TRBD1	TRBV7-9	TRBJ2-7	CASSFLGTEQYEQYF	TGTGCCAGCAGCTTCCTCGGGACAGAGCAATACGAGCAGTACTTC
.	TRBV6-5	TRBJ1-1	CASSYSGAYGSEAFF	TGTGCCAGCAGTTACTCAGGGGCCTATGGCTCTGAAGCTTTCTTT
.	TRBV5-1	TRBJ2-1	CASSLAGEYNEQFF	TGCGCCAGCAGCTTGGCGGGAGAGTACAATGAGCAGTTCTTC
.	TRBV28	TRBJ1-5	CASSLSVGSGNQPQHF	TGTGCCAGCAGTTTATCAGTGGGCTCTGGCAATCAGCCCCAGCATTTT
.	TRBV5-8	TRBJ1-2	CASSSVYFNGYTF	TGTGCCAGCAGCTCGGTCTACTTCAATGGCTACACCTTC